The 30 T cell receptor beta chains in this list originate from one sample, sequenced in a study of shared clonotypes between healthy human individuals. Naive CD8 isolation took CD45RO-negative cells positively selected for CCR7 and excluded terminally differentiated effector memory CD45RA+ cells. Here immunoSEQ multiplex PCR was the method, and the copy in TCRdb shows in-frame clones only, minus some. The sample comprises about 2.1 million clones, roughly 93% of which are singletons, and less than 2% rests with the top ten. Specimen: naive CD8+ T cells from PBMCs. Receptors were obtained from a man younger than 35 in good health. Some clones in this sample may be carry-over from other donors' samples.

The J gene is TRBJ2-3, the V gene TRBV5-5; TRBD2 might be the D (7 bases). CDR1 is SGHKS and CDR2 is YYEKEE in the germline V gene (reference sequence). The CDR3 has 15 residues. V dropped 0 bases and J dropped 3 bases, with 11 bases sitting between them. CDR3 residues: CASSLAGGRTDTQYF. The DNA for the CDR3 is TGTGCCAGCAGCTTGGCCGGGGGGCGGACAGATACGCAGTATTTT. Filled out from reference TRBV5-5 and TRBJ2-3, the complete variable domain reads DAGVTQSPTHLIKTRGQQVTLRCSPISGHKSVSWYQQVLGQGPQFIFQYYEKEERGRGNFPDRFSARQFPNYSSELNVNALLLGDSALYLCASSLAGGRTDTQYFGPGTRLTVL.

The chain has TRBV13 and TRBJ2-2, with 9 positions matching TRBD1. This CDR3 has 15 amino acids. V gave up 7 bases and J gave up 6 bases; unmatched junction bases: 9. Looked up from germline, CDR1 is PRHDT and CDR2 is FYEKMQ (reference sequence). The CDR3 reads CASKKGQGLSGELFF. In DNA form, the CDR3 reads TGTGCCAGCAAAAAAGGACAGGGGCTCTCCGGGGAGCTGTTTTTT.

The rearrangement links TRBV7-7 to TRBJ2-2; the D gene is possibly TRBD2 (5 bases). This CDR3 spans 16 amino acids. Germline CDR1 reads SSHAT; CDR2 reads FNYEAQ (reference sequence). Trimming took 0 bases from V and 7 from J, leaving 15 bases between them. CDR3 nucleotides: TGTGCCAGCAGCTTAGCGCTATTAGCGTTCGGCGGGGAGCTGTTTTTT. Its protein is CASSLALLAFGGELFF.

The chain combines TRBV27 with TRBJ2-7; D gene ambiguous. The CDR3 has 13 residues. CDR1 is MNHEY, CDR2 SMNVEV, per germline (reference sequence). The ends were cut back, 2 bases at V and 0 bases at J, with 5 bases in the middle. CDR3 nucleotide sequence: TGTGCCAGCAGTTTAACCATCTCCTACGAGCAGTACTTC. This sequence encodes CASSLTISYEQYF.

The rearrangement uses TRBV7-3 and TRBJ2-3, with TRBD2 matching over 8 bases. This CDR3 is 18 amino acids long. The V segment lost 1 base and the J segment 4 bases; nucleotides outside the gene matches: 13. The germline gives CDR1 SGHTA, CDR2 FQGTGA. The CDR3 is CASSLMGSAGELADTQYF. The CDR3 DNA is TGTGCCAGCAGCTTAATGGGATCAGCGGGAGAATTGGCAGATACGCAGTATTTT. Supplemented by reference TRBV7-3 and TRBJ2-3, the full variable domain reads GAGVSQTPSNKVTEKGKYVELRCDPISGHTALYWYRQSLGQGPEFLIYFQGTGAADDSGLPNDRFFAVRPEGSVSTLKIQRTERGDSAVYLCASSLMGSAGELADTQYFGPGTRLTVL.

The chain carries TRBV11-2 and TRBJ2-2, with 9 nucleotides matching TRBD2. With 3 bases clipped from V and 4 bases from J, the junction kept 6 bases outside the gene matches. The germline gives CDR1 SGHAT, CDR2 FQNNGV. This CDR3 comprises 16 residues. This chain's CDR3 is CASSFRGGRGTGELFF. The DNA of the CDR3 is TGTGCCAGCAGCTTTCGAGGCGGGAGGGGCACCGGGGAGCTGTTTTTT.

The rearrangement links TRBV15 to TRBJ2-3, with 11 bases identical to TRBD1. Looked up from germline, CDR1 is LNHNV and CDR2 is YYDKDF (reference sequence). V shed 5 bases, J shed 4 bases, and the junction held 14 bases outside the gene matches. CDR3 length: 18 amino acids. The CDR3 nucleotides are TGTGCCACCAGCCCCCTAGTGGGGACAGGGGGTCCAGCAGATACGCAGTATTTT. Translated, it gives CATSPLVGTGGPADTQYF.

This clone was seen a single time. The rearrangement links TRBV9 to TRBJ2-7, with 9 bases aligning to TRBD1. Trimming cost V 4 bases and J 3 bases; bases outside gene matches: 8. The CDR3 is made up of 15 amino acids. The V gene's germline CDR1 is SGDLS and CDR2 YYNGEE. CDR3 nucleotide sequence: TGTGCCAGCAGCCTTGGGACAGGGCGGGACTACGAGCAGTACTTC. This gives the protein CASSLGTGRDYEQYF. Filled out from reference TRBV9 and TRBJ2-7, the complete variable domain reads DSGVTQTPKHLITATGQRVTLRCSPRSGDLSVYWYQQSLDQGLQFLIQYYNGEERAKGNILERFSAQQFPDLHSELNLSSLELGDSALYFCASSLGTGRDYEQYFGPGTRLTVT.

The rearrangement joins TRBV7-9 to TRBJ1-1, with D hard to call. CDR1 SEHNR and CDR2 FQNEAQ come from the germline V gene (reference sequence). The germline V and J ends were trimmed by 5 bases and 6 bases, with 10 bases remaining between them. This CDR3 is built from 12 residues. The CDR3 is CASSVVGAEAFF. The CDR3, as DNA: TGTGCCAGCAGCGTCGTAGGAGCTGAAGCTTTCTTT.

In regard to this clone: The sample holds other DNA sequences that translate to the same CDR3. This chain uses TRBV10-2 with TRBJ2-7; D may be TRBD2 (6 bases). The V gene lost 8 bases and the J gene lost 4 bases, with 12 bases spanning the gap. Looked up from germline, CDR1 is WSHSY and CDR2 is SAAADI. CDR3 length equals 12 residues. Here the CDR3 DNA reads TGCGCCAGCGGGCCTGGAGGGTACGAGCAGTACTTC. It yields the protein CASGPGGYEQYF.

The V and J genes are TRBV20-1 and TRBJ2-1, with 8 bases fitting TRBD1. This CDR3 comprises 11 residues. The germline V gene encodes CDR1 DFQATT and CDR2 SNEGSKA (reference sequence). The CDR3 DNA is TGCGCGGCAAGACAGGGGAATGAGCAGTTCTTC. This encodes CAARQGNEQFF.

J is TRBJ2-7 and V is TRBV6-5, with TRBD2 identical over 8 bases. Germline V gene lookup returns CDR1 MNHEY and CDR2 SVGAGI. This CDR3 has 15 residues. The V and J ends lost 0 bases and 6 bases, in that order; junction bases with no gene match: 7. In DNA, the CDR3 is TGTGCCAGCAGTTACTCGACGAGCGGGAGTGGCGAGCAGTACTTC. This sequence encodes CASSYSTSGSGEQYF.

The chain is built from TRBV9 and TRBJ2-1, with D unresolved. The CDR3 extends over 14 amino acids. The V end lost 6 bases, the J end lost 0 bases, and 10 bases lay between the germline ends. Germline-derived CDR1 and CDR2 are SGDLS and YYNGEE. The CDR3, as DNA: TGTGCCAGCACGAGCGTCACCTCCTACAATGAGCAGTTCTTC. Translation: CASTSVTSYNEQFF.

The chain is built from TRBV5-1 and TRBJ2-7; D may be TRBD2 (5 bases). In germline, CDR1 is SGHRS, CDR2 YFSETQ. V lost 0 bases, J lost 0 bases, and 16 bases lay in between. The CDR3 is 17 amino acids. The CDR3 bases are TGCGCCAGCAGCTTGGCCCTAGGGCGGGCACACTCCTACGAGCAGTACTTC. Translated: CASSLALGRAHSYEQYF.

The chain links TRBV7-9 to TRBJ1-2; no reliable D call. The CDR3 loop spans 13 amino acids. From germline, CDR1 is SEHNR and CDR2 FQNEAQ (reference sequence). The V gene lost 5 bases and the J gene lost 10 bases, with 17 bases spanning the gap. CDR3 nucleotides: TGTGCCAGCAGCCCCCGGGAGAGGAGTGACTACACCTTC. This encodes CASSPRERSDYTF.

V usage is TRBV7-6 and J usage is TRBJ2-1; 7 nucleotides align to TRBD1. CDR1 is SGHVS and CDR2 is FNYEAQ in the germline V gene. Unmatched junction bases numbered 10, after V lost 3 bases and J lost 5 bases. The CDR3 covers 16 residues. The CDR3 DNA is TGTGCCAGCAGCTTGGGTTCTAGGGGGCCCCACAATGAGCAGTTCTTC. Amino acids: CASSLGSRGPHNEQFF.

With respect to this clone: Other DNA sequences from this sample encode an identical CDR3 as well. V and J are TRBV6-5 and TRBJ2-7; TRBD1 agrees at 8 bases. The CDR3 is 14 amino acids. Germline CDR1 MNHEY, CDR2 SVGAGI. With V trimmed by 6 bases and J by 2 bases, 6 bases remained unmatched. DNA for the CDR3: TGTGCCAGCAGCGACAGACAGGGGACCTACGAGCAGTACTTC. This codes for CASSDRQGTYEQYF.

In its sample, this clone was seen once. The chain joins TRBV7-2 to TRBJ2-7, with a weak D call TRBD2 (6 bases). Trimming removed 3 bases from V and 2 bases from J, with 17 bases in between. The germline V gene has CDR1 SGHTA and CDR2 FQGNSA. The CDR3 has 16 amino acids. Here the CDR3 reads CASSLSLGGAAYEQYF. The CDR3 coding sequence is TGTGCCAGCAGCTTGAGTCTAGGAGGGGCCGCCTACGAGCAGTACTTC.

The chain carries TRBV4-3 and TRBJ2-7; 15 positions agree with TRBD2. The germline CDR1 and CDR2 sequences are LGHNA and YSLEER. The length of the CDR3 is 18 residues. Trimming at V came to 2 bases and at J to 3 bases, leaving 8 bases not matched to a gene. The CDR3 loop is CASSQRTGTSGRYYEQYF. CDR3 coding DNA: TGCGCCAGCAGCCAAAGAACCGGGACTAGCGGGAGGTACTACGAGCAGTACTTC.

The J gene is TRBJ2-3, the V gene TRBV2, with D possibly matching TRBD2 (6 bases). This CDR3 is 15 amino acids long. V lost 5 bases, J lost 6 bases, and 18 bases lay in between. Germline V gives CDR1 SNHLY, CDR2 FYNNEI. CDR3 DNA sequence: TGTGCCAGCAGTCCGGGACTCACAAGGTGGGATACGCAGTATTTT. It specifies CASSPGLTRWDTQYF.

The J gene is TRBJ2-7, the V gene TRBV27; 10 nucleotides align to TRBD2. From germline, CDR1 is MNHEY and CDR2 SMNVEV (reference sequence). The V gene end was trimmed by 0 bases and the J gene end by 5 bases; junction bases not matched to a gene: 7. The CDR3 has 16 amino acids. CDR3 amino acids: CASSLSTSGAWDEQYF. The CDR3 region has the DNA TGTGCCAGCAGTTTATCCACTAGCGGGGCCTGGGACGAGCAGTACTTC.

This chain joins TRBV27 and TRBJ2-7; D is tentatively TRBD1 or TRBD2 (7 bases each). Germline values: CDR1 MNHEY, CDR2 SMNVEV (reference sequence). V gave up 5 bases and J gave up 2 bases, with 19 bases separating them. The CDR3 runs 16 residues. The CDR3 bases are TGTGCCAGCAGTCCATCAGGGGGGGCGATAACCTACGAGCAGTACTTC. Amino acids: CASSPSGGAITYEQYF.

The chain has TRBV7-9 and TRBJ2-7; 10 bases line up with TRBD1. V gave up 5 bases and J gave up 3 bases; unmatched junction bases: 4. Germline V gene lookup returns CDR1 SEHNR and CDR2 FQNEAQ (reference sequence). This CDR3 has 14 residues. The CDR3 coding sequence is TGTGCCAGCAGCCCCGACAGGGGGCACTACGAGCAGTACTTC. It yields the protein CASSPDRGHYEQYF.

This clone is a singleton in its sample. The chain couples TRBV28 to TRBJ1-2, with TRBD1 matching 9 bases. Germline CDR1 is MDHEN and CDR2 is SYDVKM. This CDR3 comprises 15 residues. The V and J ends lost 7 bases and 4 bases, in that order; junction bases with no gene match: 10. This CDR3 is CASINSRDRAYGYTF. The CDR3 coding sequence is TGTGCCAGCATCAATTCGAGGGACAGGGCCTATGGCTACACCTTC.

Points on this clone: Other DNA sequences in this sample translate to the same CDR3. This chain connects TRBV27 to TRBJ2-1, with TRBD1 identical over 9 bases. CDR1 and CDR2 (germline): MNHEY, SMNVEV (reference sequence). The CDR3 spans 11 residues. Unmatched junction bases numbered 1, after V lost 9 bases and J lost 7 bases. This CDR3 reads CASGQGNEQFF. CDR3 in DNA: TGTGCCAGTGGACAGGGGAATGAGCAGTTCTTC.

This clone was recorded only once. The chain carries TRBV19 and TRBJ1-1, with a weak D call TRBD1 (5 bases). The ends were cut back, 7 bases at V and 5 bases at J, with 11 bases in the middle. The germline CDR1 and CDR2 sequences are LNHDA and SQIVND (reference sequence). The CDR3 totals 12 residues. The CDR3 loop reads CASIGAATEAFF. CDR3 nucleotide sequence: TGTGCCAGTATTGGGGCTGCGACTGAAGCTTTCTTT. The full variable domain, with the rest looked up from reference TRBV19 and TRBJ1-1, is DGGITQSPKYLFRKEGQNVTLSCEQNLNHDAMYWYRQDPGQGLRLIYYSQIVNDFQKGDIAEGYSVSREKKESFPLTVTSAQKNPTAFYLCASIGAATEAFFGQGTRLTVV.

The chain couples TRBV19 to TRBJ1-1, with 7 bases lining up with TRBD1. Per germline, CDR1 LNHDA and CDR2 SQIVND (reference sequence). With V trimmed by 2 bases and J by 0 bases, 6 bases remained unmatched. The CDR3 runs 16 residues. The CDR3 sequence is CASSIYSGQMNTEAFF. The CDR3 nucleotides are TGTGCCAGTAGTATATACTCGGGACAGATGAACACTGAAGCTTTCTTT.

The chain uses TRBV7-9 and TRBJ2-2; 7 positions agree with TRBD2. The CDR3 is made up of 15 amino acids. Germline assignment: CDR1 SEHNR and CDR2 FQNEAQ (reference sequence). The V segment lost 1 base and the J segment 5 bases; nucleotides outside the gene matches: 4. The CDR3 nucleotides read TGTGCCAGCAGCTTAGTGTCGGGAGGTACCGGGGAGCTGTTTTTT. It is translated as CASSLVSGGTGELFF.

This rearrangement joins TRBV5-1 to TRBJ2-5; 10 nucleotides match TRBD2. Unmatched junction bases numbered 10, after V lost 4 bases and J lost 4 bases. Germline V gene sequence: CDR1 SGHRS, CDR2 YFSETQ. This CDR3 spans 16 amino acids. CDR3 in amino acids: CASSLGLAELRETQYF. The CDR3 DNA sequence: TGCGCCAGCAGCCTCGGACTAGCGGAGCTAAGAGAGACCCAGTACTTC.

The gene calls are TRBV7-8 and TRBJ2-3, with no clear D. The V gene's germline CDR1 is SGHVS and CDR2 FQNEAQ. This CDR3 region has 18 residues. The ends were cut back, 4 bases at V and 2 bases at J, with 22 bases in the middle. CDR3 coding DNA: TGTGCCAGCAGCTCACCCGGCAGTCTACTCACGACCACAGATACGCAGTATTTT. The encoded protein is CASSSPGSLLTTTDTQYF.